This TCR beta chain was documented in a study of Ad26.COV2.S vaccination and SARS-CoV-2 variants. Study-wide results and limits: Spike-specific TCR breadth ran higher among vaccine recipients than placebo recipients.

Assay: immunoSEQ multiplex PCR; the TCRdb copy retains only in-frame clones and omits some. Of around 450,000 clones in the sample, 80% to 90% are singletons; the top ten hold approximately 2.5%. This clone was recorded only once. Its target is unknown. Regarding treatment: around 19 received Ad26.COV2.S at low or high dose, single or two shots; about 5 received placebo; per-sample allocation not given. Sampling was done on day 63 after the first vaccine or placebo injection. Recruitment in Boston yielded a donor of adult age, 18-55 years. CDR3 size: 12 residues. Germline V gene data show CDR1 as SGHRS and CDR2 as YFSETQ. Trimming took 2 bases from V and 8 from J, leaving 10 bases between them.

The source material was peripheral blood, sampled in a trial of Ad26.COV2.S vaccine versus placebo. The sequence was collected from a person aged 18 to 65 who received the Ad26.COV2.S COVID-19 vaccine or a placebo. J is TRBJ1-2 and V is TRBV5-1; tentative D call: TRBD1 (5 bases). CDR3 nucleotide sequence: TGCGCCAGCAGCTTAAATAGGGACGGCTACACCTTC. It translates to CASSLNRDGYTF.